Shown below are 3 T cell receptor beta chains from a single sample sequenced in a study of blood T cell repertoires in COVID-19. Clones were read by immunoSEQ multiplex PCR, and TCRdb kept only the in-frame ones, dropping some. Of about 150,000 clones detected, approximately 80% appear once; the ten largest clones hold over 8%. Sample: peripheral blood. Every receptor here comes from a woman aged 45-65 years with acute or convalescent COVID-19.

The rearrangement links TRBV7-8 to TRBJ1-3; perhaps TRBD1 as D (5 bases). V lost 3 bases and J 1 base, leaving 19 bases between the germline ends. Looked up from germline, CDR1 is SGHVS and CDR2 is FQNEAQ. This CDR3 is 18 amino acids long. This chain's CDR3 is CASSFYIRGIESGNTIYF. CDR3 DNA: TGTGCCAGCAGCTTTTATATACGGGGGATAGAGTCTGGAAACACCATATATTTT.

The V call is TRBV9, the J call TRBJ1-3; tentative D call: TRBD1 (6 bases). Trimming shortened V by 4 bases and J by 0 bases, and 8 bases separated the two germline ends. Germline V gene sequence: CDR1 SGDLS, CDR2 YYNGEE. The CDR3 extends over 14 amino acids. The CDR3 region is CASSSTGSGNTIYF. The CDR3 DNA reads TGTGCCAGCAGCTCGACAGGCTCTGGAAACACCATATATTTT.

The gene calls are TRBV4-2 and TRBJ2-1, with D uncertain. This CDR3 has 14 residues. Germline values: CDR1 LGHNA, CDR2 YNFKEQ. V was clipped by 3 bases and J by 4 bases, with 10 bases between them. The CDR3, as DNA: TGTGCCAGCAGCCAGCAGAGCGCATACAATGAGCAGTTCTTC. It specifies CASSQQSAYNEQFF.